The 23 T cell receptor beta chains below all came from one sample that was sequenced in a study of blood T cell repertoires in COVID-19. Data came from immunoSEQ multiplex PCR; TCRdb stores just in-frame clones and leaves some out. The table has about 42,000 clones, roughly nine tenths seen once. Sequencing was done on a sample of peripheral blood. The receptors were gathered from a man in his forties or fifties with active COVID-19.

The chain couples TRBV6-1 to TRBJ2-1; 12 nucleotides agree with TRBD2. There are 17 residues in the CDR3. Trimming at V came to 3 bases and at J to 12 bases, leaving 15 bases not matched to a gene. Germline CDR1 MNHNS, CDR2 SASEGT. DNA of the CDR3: TGTGCCAGCAGTGATGTTATGGCTAGCGGGAGGGCCTTGGGGCAGTTCTTC. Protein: CASSDVMASGRALGQFF.

The DNA of the CDR3 is TGTGCCAGCAGTTTATCGGGAGGGACGGGCACTGAAGCTTTCTTT. Translation gives CASSLSGGTGTEAFF. The V call is TRBV28, the J call TRBJ1-1; tentatively, D is TRBD1 (5 bases). The V and J ends lost 1 base and 4 bases respectively, with 13 bases between them. CDR1 and CDR2 from the germline V gene are MDHEN and SYDVKM. This CDR3 is built from 15 residues.

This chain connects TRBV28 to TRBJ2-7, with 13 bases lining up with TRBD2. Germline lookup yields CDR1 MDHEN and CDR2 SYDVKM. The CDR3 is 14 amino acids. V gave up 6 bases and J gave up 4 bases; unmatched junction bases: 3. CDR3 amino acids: CASRTSGREYEQYF. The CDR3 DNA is TGTGCCAGCAGAACTAGCGGGAGGGAGTACGAGCAGTACTTC.

This chain's CDR3 is CASSQRPNRVGGNNEQFF. The DNA for the CDR3 is TGTGCCAGCAGCCAACGGCCGAATAGGGTTGGGGGGAACAATGAGCAGTTCTTC. The chain combines TRBV4-2 with TRBJ2-1; D is perhaps TRBD2 (6 bases). CDR1 is LGHNA and CDR2 is YNFKEQ in the germline V gene. Trimming pared 2 bases from V and 5 bases from J, leaving 22 bases between. The CDR3 is 18 residues long.

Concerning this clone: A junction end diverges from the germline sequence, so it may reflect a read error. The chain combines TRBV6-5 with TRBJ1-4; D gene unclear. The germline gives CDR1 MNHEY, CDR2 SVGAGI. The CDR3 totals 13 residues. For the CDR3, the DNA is TGTGCCGCGTGCCCCCGCCCTAACGAAAAACTGTTTTTT. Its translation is CAACPRPNEKLFF.

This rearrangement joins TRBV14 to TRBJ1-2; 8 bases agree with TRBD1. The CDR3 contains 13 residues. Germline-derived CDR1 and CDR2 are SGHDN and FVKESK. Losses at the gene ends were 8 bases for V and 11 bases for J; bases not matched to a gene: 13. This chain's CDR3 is CASSLSGQGVYTF. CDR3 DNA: TGTGCCAGCTCCCTGTCAGGACAGGGTGTTTACACCTTC.

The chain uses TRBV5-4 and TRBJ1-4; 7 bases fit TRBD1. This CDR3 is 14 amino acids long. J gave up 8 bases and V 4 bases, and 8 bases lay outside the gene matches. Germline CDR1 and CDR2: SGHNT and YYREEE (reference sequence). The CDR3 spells CASSPDRRGEKLFF. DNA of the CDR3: TGTGCCAGCAGCCCGGACAGGAGGGGCGAAAAACTGTTTTTT.

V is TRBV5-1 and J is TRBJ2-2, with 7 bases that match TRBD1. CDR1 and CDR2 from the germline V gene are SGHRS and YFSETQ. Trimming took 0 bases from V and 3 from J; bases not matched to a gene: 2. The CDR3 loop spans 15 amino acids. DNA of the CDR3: TGCGCCAGCAGCTTGGTGCAGGGGGACACCGGGGAGCTGTTTTTT. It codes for CASSLVQGDTGELFF.

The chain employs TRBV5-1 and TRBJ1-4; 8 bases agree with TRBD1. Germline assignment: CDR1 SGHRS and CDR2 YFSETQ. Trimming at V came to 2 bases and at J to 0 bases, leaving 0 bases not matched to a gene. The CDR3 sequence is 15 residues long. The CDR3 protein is CASSLQGATNEKLFF. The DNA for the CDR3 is TGCGCCAGCAGCTTACAGGGGGCAACTAATGAAAAACTGTTTTTT.

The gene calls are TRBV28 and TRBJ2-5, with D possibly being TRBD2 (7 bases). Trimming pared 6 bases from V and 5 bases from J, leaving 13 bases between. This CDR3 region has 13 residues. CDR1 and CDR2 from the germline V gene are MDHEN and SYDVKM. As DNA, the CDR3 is TGTGCCAGCAGGCTAGGGGGAGGGGAGACCCAGTACTTC. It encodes CASRLGGGETQYF.

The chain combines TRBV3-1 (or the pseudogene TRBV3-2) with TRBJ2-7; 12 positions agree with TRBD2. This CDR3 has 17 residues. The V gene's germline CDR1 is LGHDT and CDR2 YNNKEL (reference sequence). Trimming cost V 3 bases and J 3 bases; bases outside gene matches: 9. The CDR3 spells CASSQALTSGSVYEQYF. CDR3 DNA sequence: TGTGCCAGCAGCCAGGCCCTGACTAGCGGGAGTGTCTACGAGCAGTACTTC.

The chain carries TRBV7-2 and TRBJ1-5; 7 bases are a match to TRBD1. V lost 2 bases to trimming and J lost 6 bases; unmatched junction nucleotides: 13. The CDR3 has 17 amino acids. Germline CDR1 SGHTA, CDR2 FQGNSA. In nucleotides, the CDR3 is TGTGCCAGCAGCTTAAAGAGGGAGGCGGCAGGGGGTCAGCCCCAGCATTTT. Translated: CASSLKREAAGGQPQHF.

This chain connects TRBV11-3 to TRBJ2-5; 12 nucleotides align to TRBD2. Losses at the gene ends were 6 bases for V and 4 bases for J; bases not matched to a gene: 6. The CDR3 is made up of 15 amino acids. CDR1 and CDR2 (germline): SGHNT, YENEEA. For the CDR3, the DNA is TGTGCCAGCAGTTTACTAGCGGGAGGTTTAGAGACCCAGTACTTC. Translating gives CASSLLAGGLETQYF.

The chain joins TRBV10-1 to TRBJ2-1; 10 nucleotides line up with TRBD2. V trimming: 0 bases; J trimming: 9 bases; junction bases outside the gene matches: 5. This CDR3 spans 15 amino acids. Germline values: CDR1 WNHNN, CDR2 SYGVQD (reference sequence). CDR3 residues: CASSESVVAGGEQFF. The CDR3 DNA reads TGCGCCAGCAGTGAGTCGGTGGTAGCGGGAGGTGAGCAGTTCTTC.

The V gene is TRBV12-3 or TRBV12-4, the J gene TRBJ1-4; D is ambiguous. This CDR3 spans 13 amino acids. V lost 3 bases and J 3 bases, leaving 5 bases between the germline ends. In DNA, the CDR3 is TGTGCCAGCAGTTTTGGAGCTAATGAAAAACTGTTTTTT. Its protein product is CASSFGANEKLFF.

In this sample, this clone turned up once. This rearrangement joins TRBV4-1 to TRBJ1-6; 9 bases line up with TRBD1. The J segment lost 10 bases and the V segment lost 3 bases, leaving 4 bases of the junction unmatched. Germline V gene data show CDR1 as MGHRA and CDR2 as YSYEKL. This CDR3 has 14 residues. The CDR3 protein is CASSQTGGGSPLHF. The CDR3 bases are TGCGCCAGCAGCCAGACAGGGGGTGGGTCACCCCTCCACTTT.

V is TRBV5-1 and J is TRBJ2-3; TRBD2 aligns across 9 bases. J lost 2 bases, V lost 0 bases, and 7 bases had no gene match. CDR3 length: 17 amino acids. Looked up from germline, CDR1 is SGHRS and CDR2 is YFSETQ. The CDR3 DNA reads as TGCGCCAGCAGCTTGGACCTAGCGGGACTAGCCACAGATACGCAGTATTTT. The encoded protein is CASSLDLAGLATDTQYF.

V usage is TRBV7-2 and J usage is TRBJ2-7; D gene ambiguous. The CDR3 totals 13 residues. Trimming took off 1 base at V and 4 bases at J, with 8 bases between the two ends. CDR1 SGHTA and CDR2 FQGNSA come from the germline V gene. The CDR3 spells CASSLGIVYEQYF. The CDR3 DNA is TGTGCCAGCAGCTTAGGTATAGTTTACGAGCAGTACTTC.

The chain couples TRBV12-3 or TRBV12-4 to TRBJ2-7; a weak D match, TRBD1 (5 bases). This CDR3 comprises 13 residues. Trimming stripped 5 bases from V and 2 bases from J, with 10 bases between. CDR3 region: CASSVDSPYEQYF. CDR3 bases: TGTGCCAGCAGTGTAGACAGCCCCTACGAGCAGTACTTC.

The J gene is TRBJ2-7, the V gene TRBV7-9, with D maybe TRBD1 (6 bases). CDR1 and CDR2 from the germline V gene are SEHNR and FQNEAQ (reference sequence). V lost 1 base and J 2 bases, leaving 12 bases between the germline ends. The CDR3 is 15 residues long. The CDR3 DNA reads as TGTGCCAGCAGCTTAGGGGCAGGGGAGACCTACGAGCAGTACTTC. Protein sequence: CASSLGAGETYEQYF.

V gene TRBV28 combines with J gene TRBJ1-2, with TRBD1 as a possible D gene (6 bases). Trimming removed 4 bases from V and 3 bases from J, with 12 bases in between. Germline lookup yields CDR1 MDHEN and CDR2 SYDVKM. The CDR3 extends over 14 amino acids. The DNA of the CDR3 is TGTGCCAGCAGTTCCGGGGGGCTGGACTATGGCTACACCTTC. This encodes CASSSGGLDYGYTF.

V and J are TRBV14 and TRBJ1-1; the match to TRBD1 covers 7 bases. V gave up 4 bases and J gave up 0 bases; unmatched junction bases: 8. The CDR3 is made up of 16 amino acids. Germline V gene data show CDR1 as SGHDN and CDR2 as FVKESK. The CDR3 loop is CASSPSRDSLNTEAFF. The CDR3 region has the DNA TGTGCCAGCAGCCCGTCCCGGGACAGTTTGAACACTGAAGCTTTCTTT.

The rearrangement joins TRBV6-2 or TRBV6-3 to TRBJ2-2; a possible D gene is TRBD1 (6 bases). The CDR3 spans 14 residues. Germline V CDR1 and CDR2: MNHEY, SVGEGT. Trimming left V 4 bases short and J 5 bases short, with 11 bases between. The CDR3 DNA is TGTGCCAGCAGTTTACAGGGTGGTACCGGGGAGCTGTTTTTT. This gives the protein CASSLQGGTGELFF.